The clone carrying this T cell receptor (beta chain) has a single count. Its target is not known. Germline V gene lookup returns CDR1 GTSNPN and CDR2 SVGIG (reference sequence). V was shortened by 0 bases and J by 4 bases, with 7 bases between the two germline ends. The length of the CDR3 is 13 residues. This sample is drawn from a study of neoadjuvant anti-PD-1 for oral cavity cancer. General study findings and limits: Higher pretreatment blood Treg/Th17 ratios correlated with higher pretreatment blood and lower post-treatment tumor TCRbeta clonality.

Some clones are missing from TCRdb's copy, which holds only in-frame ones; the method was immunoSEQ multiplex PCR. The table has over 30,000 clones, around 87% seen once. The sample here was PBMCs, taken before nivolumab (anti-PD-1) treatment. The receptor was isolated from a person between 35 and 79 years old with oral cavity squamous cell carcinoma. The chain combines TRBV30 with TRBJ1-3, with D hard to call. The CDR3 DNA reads TGTGCCTGGAGTGTTCGAGGAGGAAACACCATATATTTT. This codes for CAWSVRGGNTIYF.